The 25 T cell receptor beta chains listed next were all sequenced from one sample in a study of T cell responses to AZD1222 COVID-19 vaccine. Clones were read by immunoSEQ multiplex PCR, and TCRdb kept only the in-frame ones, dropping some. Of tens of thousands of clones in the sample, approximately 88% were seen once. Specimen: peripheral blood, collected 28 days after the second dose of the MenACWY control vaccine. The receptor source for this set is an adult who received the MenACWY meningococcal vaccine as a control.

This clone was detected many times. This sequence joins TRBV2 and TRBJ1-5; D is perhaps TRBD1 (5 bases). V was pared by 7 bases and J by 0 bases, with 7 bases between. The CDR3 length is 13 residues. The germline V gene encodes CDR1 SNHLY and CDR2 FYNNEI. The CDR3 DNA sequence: TGTGCCAGCAATGGGGGTAGCAATCAGCCCCAGCATTTT. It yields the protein CASNGGSNQPQHF.

The DNA of the CDR3 is TGTGCCAGCAGCATCCCTGGGGCCAACGTCCTGACTTTC. Protein product: CASSIPGANVLTF. The rearrangement joins TRBV5-6 to TRBJ2-6; D call uncertain. The CDR3 totals 13 residues. The V end lost 4 bases, the J end lost 2 bases, and 4 bases lay between the germline ends. Germline V gives CDR1 SGHDT, CDR2 YYEEEE.

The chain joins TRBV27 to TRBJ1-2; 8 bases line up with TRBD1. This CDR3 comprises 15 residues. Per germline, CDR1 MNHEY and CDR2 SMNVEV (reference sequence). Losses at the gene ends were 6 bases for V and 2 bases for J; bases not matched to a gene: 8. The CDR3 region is CASRGWTGSNYGYTF. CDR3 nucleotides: TGTGCCAGCAGGGGCTGGACAGGGAGCAACTATGGCTACACCTTC.

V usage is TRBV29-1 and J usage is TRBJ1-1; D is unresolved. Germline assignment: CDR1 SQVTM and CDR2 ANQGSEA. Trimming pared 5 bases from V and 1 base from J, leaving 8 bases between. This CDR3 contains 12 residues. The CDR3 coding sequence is TGCAGCGTTAGCCAAGAGAACACTGAAGCTTTCTTT. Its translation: CSVSQENTEAFF.

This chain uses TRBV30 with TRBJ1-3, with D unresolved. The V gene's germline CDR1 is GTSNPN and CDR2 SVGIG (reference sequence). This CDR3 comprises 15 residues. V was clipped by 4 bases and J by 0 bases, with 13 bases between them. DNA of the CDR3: TGTGCCTGGACAAAGACGCCCGACTCTGGAAACACCATATATTTT. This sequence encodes CAWTKTPDSGNTIYF.

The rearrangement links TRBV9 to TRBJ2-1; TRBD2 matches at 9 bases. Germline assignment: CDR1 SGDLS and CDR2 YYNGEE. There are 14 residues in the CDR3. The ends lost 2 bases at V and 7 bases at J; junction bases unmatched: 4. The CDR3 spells CASSVMSGGNEQFF. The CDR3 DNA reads TGTGCCAGCAGCGTCATGAGCGGGGGGAATGAGCAGTTCTTC.

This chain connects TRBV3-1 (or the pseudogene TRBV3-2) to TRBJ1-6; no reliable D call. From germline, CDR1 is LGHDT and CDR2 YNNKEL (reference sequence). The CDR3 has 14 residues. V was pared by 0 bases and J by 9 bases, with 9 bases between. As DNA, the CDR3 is TGTGCCAGCAGCCAAGATAGAGGCGTTTCACCCCTCCACTTT. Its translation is CASSQDRGVSPLHF.

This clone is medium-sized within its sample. The CDR3 loop is CASSQDRAAGYTF. The CDR3 DNA reads TGCGCCAGCAGCCAAGATCGGGCAGCTGGCTACACCTTC. The chain links TRBV4-3 to TRBJ1-2, with D unresolved. CDR3 length: 13 amino acids. Germline V gene data show CDR1 as LGHNA and CDR2 as YSLEER. The ends were cut back, 0 bases at V and 7 bases at J, with 9 bases in the middle.

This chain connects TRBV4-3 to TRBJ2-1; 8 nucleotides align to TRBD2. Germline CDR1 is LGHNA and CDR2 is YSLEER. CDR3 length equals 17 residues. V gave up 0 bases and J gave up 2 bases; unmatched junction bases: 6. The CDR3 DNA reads TGCGCCAGCAGCCAAGATCGGGCGGGGGGTCCCTACAATGAGCAGTTCTTC. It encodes CASSQDRAGGPYNEQFF.

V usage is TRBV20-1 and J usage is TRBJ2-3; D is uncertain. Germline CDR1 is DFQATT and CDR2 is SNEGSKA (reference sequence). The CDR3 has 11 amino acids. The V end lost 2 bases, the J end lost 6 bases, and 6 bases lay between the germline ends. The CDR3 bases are TGCAGTGCTAGATACGCTGATACGCAGTATTTT. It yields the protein CSARYADTQYF.

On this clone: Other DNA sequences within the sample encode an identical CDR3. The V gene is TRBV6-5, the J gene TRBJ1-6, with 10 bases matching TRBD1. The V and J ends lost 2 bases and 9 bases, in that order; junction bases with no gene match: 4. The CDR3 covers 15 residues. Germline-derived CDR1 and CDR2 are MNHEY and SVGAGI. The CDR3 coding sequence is TGTGCCAGCAGTTACCGGGACAGGGGAGGTTCACCCCTCCACTTT. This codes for CASSYRDRGGSPLHF.

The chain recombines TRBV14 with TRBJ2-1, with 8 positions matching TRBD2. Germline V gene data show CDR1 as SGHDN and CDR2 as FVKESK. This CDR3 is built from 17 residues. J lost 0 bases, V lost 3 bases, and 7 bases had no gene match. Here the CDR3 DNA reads TGTGCCAGCAGCCATGCCGGGACTAGGGCCTCCTACAATGAGCAGTTCTTC. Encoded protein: CASSHAGTRASYNEQFF.

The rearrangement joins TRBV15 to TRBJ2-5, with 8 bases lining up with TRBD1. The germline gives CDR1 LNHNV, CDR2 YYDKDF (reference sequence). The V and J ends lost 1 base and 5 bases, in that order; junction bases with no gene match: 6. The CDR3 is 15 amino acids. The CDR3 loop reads CATSRVGTGGETQYF. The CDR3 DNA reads TGTGCCACCAGCAGAGTAGGCACAGGGGGGGAGACCCAGTACTTC. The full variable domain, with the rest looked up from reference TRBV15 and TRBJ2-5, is DAMVIQNPRYQVTQFGKPVTLSCSQTLNHNVMYWYQQKSSQAPKLLFHYYDKDFNNEADTPDNFQSRRPNTSFCFLDIRSPGLGDTAMYLCATSRVGTGGETQYFGPGTRLLVL.

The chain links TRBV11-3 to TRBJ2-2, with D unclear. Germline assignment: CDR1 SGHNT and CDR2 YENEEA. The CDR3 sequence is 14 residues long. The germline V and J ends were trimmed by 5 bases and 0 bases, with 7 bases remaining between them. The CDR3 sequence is CASSPSPNTGELFF. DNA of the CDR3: TGTGCCAGCAGCCCATCCCCGAACACCGGGGAGCTGTTTTTT.

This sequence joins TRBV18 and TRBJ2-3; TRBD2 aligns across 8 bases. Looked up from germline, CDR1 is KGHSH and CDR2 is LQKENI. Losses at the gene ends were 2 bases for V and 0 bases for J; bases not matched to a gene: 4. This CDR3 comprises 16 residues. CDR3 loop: CASSPERGTSTDTQYF. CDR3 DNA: TGTGCCAGCTCACCAGAGCGGGGGACTAGCACAGATACGCAGTATTTT.

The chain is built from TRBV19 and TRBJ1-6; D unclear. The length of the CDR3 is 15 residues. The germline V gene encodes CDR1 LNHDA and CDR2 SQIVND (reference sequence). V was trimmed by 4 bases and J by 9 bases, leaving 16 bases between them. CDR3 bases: TGTGCCAGTAGTACCGGCGGGCTTCGTGGTTCACCCCTCCACTTT. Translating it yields CASSTGGLRGSPLHF. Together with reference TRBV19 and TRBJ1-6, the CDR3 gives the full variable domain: DGGITQSPKYLFRKEGQNVTLSCEQNLNHDAMYWYRQDPGQGLRLIYYSQIVNDFQKGDIAEGYSVSREKKESFPLTVTSAQKNPTAFYLCASSTGGLRGSPLHFGNGTRLTVT.

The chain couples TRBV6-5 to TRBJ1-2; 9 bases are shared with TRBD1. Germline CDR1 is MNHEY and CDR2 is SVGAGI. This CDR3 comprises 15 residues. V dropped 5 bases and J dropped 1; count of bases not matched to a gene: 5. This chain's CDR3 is CASSPQGAGNYGYTF. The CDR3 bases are TGTGCCAGCAGTCCACAGGGGGCGGGTAACTATGGCTACACCTTC.

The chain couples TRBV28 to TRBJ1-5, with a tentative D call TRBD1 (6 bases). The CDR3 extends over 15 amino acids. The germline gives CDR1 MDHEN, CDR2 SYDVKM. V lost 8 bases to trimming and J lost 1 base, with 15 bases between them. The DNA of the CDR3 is TGTGCCAGCCGCAGGGGCGGCCCGAGCAATCAGCCCCAGCATTTT. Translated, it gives CASRRGGPSNQPQHF.

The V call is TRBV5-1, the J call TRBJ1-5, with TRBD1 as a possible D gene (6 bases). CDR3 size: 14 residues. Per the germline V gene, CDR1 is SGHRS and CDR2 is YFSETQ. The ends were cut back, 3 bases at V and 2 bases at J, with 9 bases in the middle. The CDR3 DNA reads TGCGCCAGCAGCTGGGCAGGGGGCAATCAGCCCCAGCATTTT. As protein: CASSWAGGNQPQHF.

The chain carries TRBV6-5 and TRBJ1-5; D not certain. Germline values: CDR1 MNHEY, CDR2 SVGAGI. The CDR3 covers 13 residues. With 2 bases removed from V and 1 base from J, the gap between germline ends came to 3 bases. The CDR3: CASSYHSNQPQHF. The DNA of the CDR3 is TGTGCCAGCAGTTACCACAGCAATCAGCCCCAGCATTTT.

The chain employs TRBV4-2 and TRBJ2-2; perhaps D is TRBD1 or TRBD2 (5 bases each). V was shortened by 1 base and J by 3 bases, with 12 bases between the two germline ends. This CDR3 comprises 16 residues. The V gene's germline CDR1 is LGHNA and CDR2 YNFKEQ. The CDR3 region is CASSQVEGPYTGELFF. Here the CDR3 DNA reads TGTGCCAGCAGCCAAGTAGAGGGACCGTACACCGGGGAGCTGTTTTTT.

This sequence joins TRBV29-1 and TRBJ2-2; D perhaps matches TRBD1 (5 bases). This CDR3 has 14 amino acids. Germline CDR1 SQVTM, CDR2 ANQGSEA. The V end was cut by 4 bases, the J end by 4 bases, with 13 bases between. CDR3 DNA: TGCAGCGTTGGCGATTTAGGGGTCACCGGGGAGCTGTTTTTT. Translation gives CSVGDLGVTGELFF.

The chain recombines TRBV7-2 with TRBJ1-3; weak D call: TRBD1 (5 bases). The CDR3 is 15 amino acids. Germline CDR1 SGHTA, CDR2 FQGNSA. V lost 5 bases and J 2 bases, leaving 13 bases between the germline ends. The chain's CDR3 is CASSVDSRTGNTIYF. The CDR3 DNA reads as TGTGCCAGCAGCGTCGACAGCCGAACTGGAAACACCATATATTTT.

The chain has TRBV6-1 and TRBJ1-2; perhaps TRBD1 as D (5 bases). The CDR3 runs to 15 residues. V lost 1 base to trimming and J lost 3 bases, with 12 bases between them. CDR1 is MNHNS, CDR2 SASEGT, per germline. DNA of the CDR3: TGTGCCAGCAGTGAAGTTCGGGGCTCTGACTATGGCTACACCTTC. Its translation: CASSEVRGSDYGYTF.

The CDR3 nucleotides read TGTGCCAGCAGCCAGGGGGGAGGGGGTGGAAACACCATATATTTT. Translated: CASSQGGGGGNTIYF. This chain connects TRBV28 to TRBJ1-3, with 7 bases identical to TRBD1. With V trimmed by 6 bases and J by 3 bases, 8 bases remained unmatched. CDR3 length: 15 amino acids. Per the germline V gene, CDR1 is MDHEN and CDR2 is SYDVKM.